The 21 T cell receptor beta chains presented below share a single source sample, sequenced in a study of type 1 and type 2 diabetes patients. Amplification started from genomic DNA. Multiplex PCR with 30 forward and 13 reverse primers amplified the TCR beta CDR3. Each CDR3 protein gets one entry after TCRdb re-called the multiplex PCR reads with MiXCR. The sample has under 300,000 distinct CDR3 sequences, roughly 50% seen once. Specimen: peripheral blood mononuclear cells (PBMCs). These receptors all come from a man aged 18 to 35 with type 2 diabetes.

The chain employs TRBV7-3 and TRBJ2-5, with D possibly matching TRBD1 (5 bases). Germline V gene lookup returns CDR1 SGHTA and CDR2 FQGTGA. Trimming shortened V by 0 bases and J by 2 bases, and 10 bases separated the two germline ends. There are 15 residues in the CDR3. Written as DNA, the CDR3 is TGTGCCAGCAGCTTAACGGGCAGGGCACAAGAGACCCAGTACTTC. It codes for CASSLTGRAQETQYF. Looking up the rest from reference TRBV7-3 and TRBJ2-5 gives the full variable domain: GAGVSQTPSNKVTEKGKYVELRCDPISGHTALYWYRQSLGQGPEFLIYFQGTGAADDSGLPNDRFFAVRPEGSVSTLKIQRTERGDSAVYLCASSLTGRAQETQYFGPGTRLLVL.

This clonotype was observed at least ten times. The CDR3 here is CASSSPGDRSNQPQHF. CDR3 in DNA: TGTGCCAGCAGCTCCCCCGGGGACAGGTCGAATCAGCCCCAGCATTTT. The rearrangement joins TRBV7-8 to TRBJ1-5; 8 bases are a match to TRBD1. The V gene's germline CDR1 is SGHVS and CDR2 FQNEAQ. The CDR3 covers 16 residues. Germline trimming cut 4 bases from V and 4 bases from J; bases unmatched to any gene: 9.

The chain is built from TRBV29-1 and TRBJ1-2, with a weak D call TRBD1 (6 bases). Germline CDR1 SQVTM, CDR2 ANQGSEA. The V gene lost 5 bases and the J gene lost 4 bases, with 14 bases spanning the gap. The CDR3 totals 13 residues. The CDR3 protein is CSVRSGASYGYTF. DNA for the CDR3: TGCAGCGTTCGTTCAGGGGCAAGCTATGGCTACACCTTC.

The chain couples TRBV15 to TRBJ1-5; TRBD1 is a possible D gene (5 bases). This CDR3 is built from 14 residues. Germline V gives CDR1 LNHNV, CDR2 YYDKDF (reference sequence). Trimming cost V 3 bases and J 5 bases, with 11 bases left between them. CDR3 sequence reads: CATSSDSPDQPQHF. The CDR3 nucleotides are TGTGCCACCAGCAGCGACAGCCCAGATCAGCCCCAGCATTTT. The full variable domain, in which reference TRBV15 and TRBJ1-5 provide the parts outside the CDR3, is DAMVIQNPRYQVTQFGKPVTLSCSQTLNHNVMYWYQQKSSQAPKLLFHYYDKDFNNEADTPDNFQSRRPNTSFCFLDIRSPGLGDTAMYLCATSSDSPDQPQHFGDGTRLSIL.

V gene TRBV7-9 combines with J gene TRBJ2-2; D may be TRBD1 (5 bases). Germline CDR1 is SEHNR and CDR2 is FQNEAQ (reference sequence). The CDR3 has 16 residues. Trimming pared 2 bases from V and 5 bases from J, leaving 15 bases between. CDR3 nucleotides: TGTGCCAGCAGCTTACTTCAGGGTTACTCTACCGGGGAGCTGTTTTTT. This encodes CASSLLQGYSTGELFF.

The rearrangement joins TRBV4-3 to TRBJ2-1; 7 nucleotides match TRBD1. V gave up 0 bases and J gave up 7 bases; unmatched junction bases: 12. The V gene's germline CDR1 is LGHNA and CDR2 YSLEER. The CDR3 consists of 17 residues. CDR3 amino acids: CASSQDRLTGSGNEQFF. DNA for the CDR3: TGCGCCAGCAGCCAAGATAGGTTGACAGGGTCGGGGAATGAGCAGTTCTTC.

The J gene is TRBJ1-3, the V gene TRBV30, with D possibly being TRBD1 (5 bases). The CDR3 has 12 residues. Trimming cost V 5 bases and J 0 bases, with 5 bases left between them. The germline gives CDR1 GTSNPN, CDR2 SVGIG (reference sequence). The CDR3 DNA sequence: TGTGCCTGGGGGGGCTCTGGAAACACCATATATTTT. It encodes CAWGGSGNTIYF.

This clonotype turned up a few times. V gene TRBV6-6 combines with J gene TRBJ1-1; D remains unclear. V lost 6 bases and J 2 bases, leaving 13 bases between the germline ends. Germline V lookup: CDR1 MNHNY, CDR2 SVGAGI (reference sequence). The CDR3 extends over 14 amino acids. The CDR3 region has the DNA TGTGCCAGCAGCCCCGGGGTCCTAAACACTGAAGCTTTCTTT. It specifies CASSPGVLNTEAFF.

The genes are TRBV7-8 and TRBJ2-7; 9 nucleotides agree with TRBD1. CDR1 and CDR2 from the germline V gene are SGHVS and FQNEAQ. Trimming removed 5 bases from V and 5 bases from J; junction bases left unmatched: 13. The CDR3 is made up of 16 amino acids. The CDR3 loop is CASSQGPGQGINEQYF. In DNA, the CDR3 is TGTGCCAGCAGCCAAGGTCCGGGACAGGGAATTAACGAGCAGTACTTC.

The J gene is TRBJ2-2, the V gene TRBV2; 8 nucleotides agree with TRBD2. The V segment lost 6 bases and the J segment 3 bases; nucleotides outside the gene matches: 3. The germline V gene encodes CDR1 SNHLY and CDR2 FYNNEI. There are 14 residues in the CDR3. CDR3: CASRGGLDTGELFF. The DNA of the CDR3 is TGTGCCAGCAGAGGGGGACTAGACACCGGGGAGCTGTTTTTT.

This clonotype was detected many times. The chain has TRBV10-1 and TRBJ2-5; TRBD1 agrees at 7 bases. Unmatched junction bases numbered 2, after V lost 3 bases and J lost 4 bases. Per germline, CDR1 WNHNN and CDR2 SYGVQD (reference sequence). This CDR3 spans 13 amino acids. Here the CDR3 reads CASSDGTVETQYF. Here the CDR3 DNA reads TGCGCCAGCAGTGATGGGACAGTAGAGACCCAGTACTTC.

The chain combines TRBV6-2 or TRBV6-3 with TRBJ2-7, with D possibly being TRBD1 (6 bases). Trimming shortened V by 6 bases and J by 6 bases, and 12 bases separated the two germline ends. Germline V lookup: CDR1 MNHEY, CDR2 SVGEGT. This CDR3 contains 12 residues. The DNA for the CDR3 is TGTGCCAGCAGCACCCGGACAGCCGAGCAGTACTTC. Protein: CASSTRTAEQYF.

This rearrangement joins TRBV7-9 to TRBJ2-7; D is undetermined. The CDR3 has 16 residues. Germline CDR1 reads SEHNR; CDR2 reads FQNEAQ (reference sequence). V gave up 2 bases and J gave up 0 bases, with 14 bases separating them. CDR3 nucleotides: TGTGCCAGCAGCTTAAGTCAGGAGACCCTCTCCTACGAGCAGTACTTC. It specifies CASSLSQETLSYEQYF.

This chain connects TRBV27 to TRBJ1-6; D perhaps matches TRBD1 (6 bases). The CDR3 is 14 residues long. V lost 5 bases to trimming and J lost 7 bases, with 12 bases between them. The germline V gene encodes CDR1 MNHEY and CDR2 SMNVEV (reference sequence). CDR3 loop: CASSLRTVNSPLHF. In DNA, the CDR3 is TGTGCCAGCAGTCTCCGGACAGTGAATTCACCCCTCCACTTT.

V and J are TRBV5-1 and TRBJ2-5; 14 nucleotides match TRBD2. Trimming at V came to 4 bases and at J to 1 base, leaving 9 bases not matched to a gene. Germline loops: CDR1 SGHRS, CDR2 YFSETQ. The CDR3 length is 18 residues. The CDR3 region is CASSPRTSGRPLQETQYF. The DNA of the CDR3 is TGCGCCAGCAGCCCCAGGACTAGCGGGAGGCCCCTCCAAGAGACCCAGTACTTC.

The chain recombines TRBV19 with TRBJ1-4; D remains unclear. V was trimmed by 5 bases and J by 0 bases, leaving 13 bases between them. This CDR3 has 16 amino acids. CDR1 and CDR2 from the germline V gene are LNHDA and SQIVND (reference sequence). Here the CDR3 DNA reads TGTGCCAGTAGTTCGAGTACATATGCAACTAATGAAAAACTGTTTTTT. Residues: CASSSSTYATNEKLFF. Full variable domain (remainder filled in from reference TRBV19 and TRBJ1-4): DGGITQSPKYLFRKEGQNVTLSCEQNLNHDAMYWYRQDPGQGLRLIYYSQIVNDFQKGDIAEGYSVSREKKESFPLTVTSAQKNPTAFYLCASSSSTYATNEKLFFGSGTQLSVL.

This clonotype was seen only once. The CDR3 loop is CASSRGRIQETQYF. CDR3 bases: TGTGCCAGCAGCAGGGGACGTATACAAGAGACCCAGTACTTC. The chain joins TRBV11-2 to TRBJ2-5; D is perhaps TRBD1 or TRBD2 (5 bases each). The CDR3 length is 14 residues. In germline, CDR1 is SGHAT, CDR2 FQNNGV. V lost 5 bases and J 2 bases, leaving 12 bases between the germline ends.

V gene TRBV7-2 combines with J gene TRBJ1-1; D gene unclear. Per the germline V gene, CDR1 is SGHTA and CDR2 is FQGNSA. Trimming shortened V by 2 bases and J by 0 bases, and 7 bases separated the two germline ends. The CDR3 length is 14 residues. The CDR3 coding sequence is TGTGCCAGCAGCTTAAACAGACTGAACACTGAAGCTTTCTTT. It yields the protein CASSLNRLNTEAFF.

This clonotype came up a few times. This rearrangement joins TRBV2 to TRBJ1-5, with 7 positions matching TRBD1. V dropped 2 bases and J dropped 2; count of bases not matched to a gene: 9. The germline CDR1 and CDR2 sequences are SNHLY and FYNNEI. This CDR3 contains 17 residues. CDR3 amino acids: CASSESTQGWGNQPQHF. CDR3 coding DNA: TGTGCCAGCAGTGAATCCACACAGGGGTGGGGCAATCAGCCCCAGCATTTT.

The rearrangement uses TRBV11-2 and TRBJ1-1; maybe TRBD1 (5 bases). CDR1 is SGHAT and CDR2 is FQNNGV in the germline V gene. The CDR3 loop spans 14 amino acids. Trimming removed 3 bases from V and 5 bases from J, with 13 bases in between. For the CDR3, the DNA is TGTGCCAGCAGCTTCGGGGCGCGTGGAACTGAAGCTTTCTTT. Its translation: CASSFGARGTEAFF.

The V gene is TRBV10-3, the J gene TRBJ1-1, with 7 bases that match TRBD1. The CDR3 loop spans 13 amino acids. CDR1 is ENHRY and CDR2 is SYGVKD in the germline V gene. J was trimmed by 0 bases and V by 11 bases; bases with no gene match: 6. CDR3 nucleotides: TGTGCCGTCGACCAGGGGGTGAACACTGAAGCTTTCTTT. Its translation: CAVDQGVNTEAFF.